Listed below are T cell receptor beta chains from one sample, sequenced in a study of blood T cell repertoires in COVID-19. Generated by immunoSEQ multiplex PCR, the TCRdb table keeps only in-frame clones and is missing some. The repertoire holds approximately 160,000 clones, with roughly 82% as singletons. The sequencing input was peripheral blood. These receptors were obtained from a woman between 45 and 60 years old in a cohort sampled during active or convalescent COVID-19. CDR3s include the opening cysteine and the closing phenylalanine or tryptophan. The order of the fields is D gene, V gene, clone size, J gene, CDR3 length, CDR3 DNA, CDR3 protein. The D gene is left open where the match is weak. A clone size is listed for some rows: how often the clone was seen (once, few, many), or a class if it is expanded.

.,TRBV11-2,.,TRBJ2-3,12,TGTGCCAGCAGCTTAGATCTAGGTACGCAGTATTTT,CASSLDLGTQYF
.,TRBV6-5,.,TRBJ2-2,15,TGTGCCAGCAGTCAACACTTATTAGCAGCCGGGGAGCTGTTTTTT,CASSQHLLAAGELFF
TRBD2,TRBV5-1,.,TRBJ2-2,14,TGCGCCAGCAGCTTGGCTAGCGGGAGCGGGGAGCTGTTTTTT,CASSLASGSGELFF
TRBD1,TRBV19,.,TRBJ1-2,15,TGTGCCAGTAGTATAGCCGGACAGGGCAAGTATGGCTACACCTTC,CASSIAGQGKYGYTF
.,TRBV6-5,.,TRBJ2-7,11,TGTGCCAGCAGTTTCACGGGGGAGCAGTACTTC,CASSFTGEQYF
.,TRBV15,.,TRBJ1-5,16,TGTGCCACCAGCAGAGAGGTATGGGGCTATTATCAGCCCCAGCATTTT,CATSREVWGYYQPQHF
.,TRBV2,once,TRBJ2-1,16,TGTGCCAGCAAGAAGGGGCAGGGAGGTTCCTACAATGAGCAGTTCTTC,CASKKGQGGSYNEQFF
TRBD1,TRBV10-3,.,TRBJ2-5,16,TGTGCCATCAGTGCGCCGACAGGGGGGGTTGTTGAGACCCAGTACTTC,CAISAPTGGVVETQYF
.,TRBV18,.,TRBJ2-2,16,TGTGCCAGCTCACCACGCCGCGGGGGCAACACCGGGGAGCTGTTTTTT,CASSPRRGGNTGELFF
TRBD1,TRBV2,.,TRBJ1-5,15,TGTGCCAGCAGGTGGGACAGTTATAGCAATCAGCCCCAGCATTTT,CASRWDSYSNQPQHF
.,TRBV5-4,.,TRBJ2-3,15,TGTGCCAGCAGCCGCTCCGGGACTTTTAGAGATACGCAGTATTTT,CASSRSGTFRDTQYF
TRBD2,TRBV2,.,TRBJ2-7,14,TGTGCCAGCAGGGCGGGGGGCGGCTCCTACGAGCAGTACTTC,CASRAGGGSYEQYF
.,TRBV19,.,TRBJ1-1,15,TGTGCCAGTAGTATCTACGACAGGACGAACACTGAAGCTTTCTTT,CASSIYDRTNTEAFF
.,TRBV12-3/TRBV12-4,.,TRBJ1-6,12,TGTGCCAGCAGGCTAGAAAATTCACCCCTCCACTTT,CASRLENSPLHF
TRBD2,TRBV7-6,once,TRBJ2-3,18,TGTGCCAGCAGCTTAGGCCCACTAGCGGGGGCCACCACAGATACGCAGTATTTT,CASSLGPLAGATTDTQYF
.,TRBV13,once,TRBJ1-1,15,TGTGCCAGCAGCTACCCAAGGGGGGGAGGCACTGAAGCTTTCTTT,CASSYPRGGGTEAFF
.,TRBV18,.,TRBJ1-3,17,TGTGCCAGCTCACCTAACAGTCAGGGACTCTCTGGAAACACCATATATTTT,CASSPNSQGLSGNTIYF
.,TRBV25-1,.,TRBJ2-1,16,TGTGCCAGCAGTGAATTGTCGGGGCGGGGTTTATATGAGCAGTTCTTC,CASSELSGRGLYEQFF
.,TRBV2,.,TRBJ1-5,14,TGTGCCAGTCAGGGGCCCGATAGCAATCAGCCCCAGCATTTT,CASQGPDSNQPQHF
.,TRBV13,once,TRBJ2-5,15,TGTGCCAGCAGCCCCCTTAAGCGGAAACAAGAGACCCAGTACTTC,CASSPLKRKQETQYF
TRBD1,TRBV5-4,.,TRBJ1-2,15,TGTGCCAGCAGCTTGGGGACAGGGTTGGACTATGGCTACACCTTC,CASSLGTGLDYGYTF
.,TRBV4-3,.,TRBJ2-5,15,TGCGCCAGCAGCCAATCGTTCCGGGGCCAAGAGACCCAGTACTTC,CASSQSFRGQETQYF
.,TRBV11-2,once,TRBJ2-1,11,TGTGCCAGCAGCACTTACAATGAGCAGTTCTTC,CASSTYNEQFF
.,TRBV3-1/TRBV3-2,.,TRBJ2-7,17,TGTGCCAGCAGCCCGTTACTAATGCCGGGGAAATCCTACGAGCAGTACTTC,CASSPLLMPGKSYEQYF
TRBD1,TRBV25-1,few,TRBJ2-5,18,TGTGCCAGCAGTGGTCCCGGGACAGGGGGCCGAGGGTGGGAGACCCAGTACTTC,CASSGPGTGGRGWETQYF
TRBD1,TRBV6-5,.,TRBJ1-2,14,TGTGCCAGCAGCTCAAAACAGGGGAGCTATGGCTACACCTTC,CASSSKQGSYGYTF
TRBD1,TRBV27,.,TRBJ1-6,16,TGTGCCAGCAGTTTAACGGGGACAGGGAGAAATTCACCCCTCCACTTT,CASSLTGTGRNSPLHF
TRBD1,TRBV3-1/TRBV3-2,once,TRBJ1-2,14,TGTGCCAGCAGTCCCACGGGACAGGGGGCCAGCTACACCTTC,CASSPTGQGASYTF
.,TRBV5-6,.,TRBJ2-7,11,TGTGCCAGCAGCTTGTTCGGCGAGCAGTACTTC,CASSLFGEQYF
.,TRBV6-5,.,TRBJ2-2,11,TGTGCCAGCAGCATGTCCGGGGAGCTGTTTTTT,CASSMSGELFF
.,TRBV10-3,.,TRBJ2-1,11,TGTGCCATCAGTGCTCGCAATGAGCAGTTCTTC,CAISARNEQFF
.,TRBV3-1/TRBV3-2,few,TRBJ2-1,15,TGTGCCAGCAGCCCCATGGGCGGGGCCTACAATGAGCAGTTCTTC,CASSPMGGAYNEQFF
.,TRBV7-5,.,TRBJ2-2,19,TGTGCCAGAAGCGAGGGTGGGACAGACTTAATATCGAACACCGGGGAGCTGTTTTTT,CARSEGGTDLISNTGELFF
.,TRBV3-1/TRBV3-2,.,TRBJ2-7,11,TGTGCCAGCAGCGCGACCTACGAGCAGTACTTC,CASSATYEQYF
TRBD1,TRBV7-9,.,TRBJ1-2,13,TGTGCCAGCAGCTTGCAGGGGGTTTATGGCTACACCTTC,CASSLQGVYGYTF
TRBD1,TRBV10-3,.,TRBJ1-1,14,TGTGCCATCAGGGGACAGGGGGAGTTCACTGAAGCTTTCTTT,CAIRGQGEFTEAFF
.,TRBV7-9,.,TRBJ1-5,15,TGTGCCAGCAGCTTAGGGAGGACCGCTGGTGAGCCCCAGCATTTT,CASSLGRTAGEPQHF
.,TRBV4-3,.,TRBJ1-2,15,TGCGCCAGCAGCCAAGTCATGGGGGCCAGCTATGGCTACACCTTC,CASSQVMGASYGYTF
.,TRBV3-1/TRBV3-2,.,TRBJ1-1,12,TGTGCCAGCAGCCAAGGTGGCCGCCTGGCTTTCTTT,CASSQGGRLAFF
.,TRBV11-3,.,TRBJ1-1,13,TGTGCCAGCAGCCAGAGGGGAGGGACTGAAGCTTTCTTT,CASSQRGGTEAFF
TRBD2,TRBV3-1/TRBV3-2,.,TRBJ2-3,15,TGTGCCAGCAGCCGTAGCGGGGCAGCAACAGATACGCAGTATTTT,CASSRSGAATDTQYF